This T cell receptor (beta chain) was found in a study of molecular identifiers for immune sequencing clone quantification. Study-wide findings and caveats: Clones with over 20 RNA copies captured over 99% of effector molecules but under 1% of naive ones.

This clonotype was observed at least ten times. As yet, its antigen is unknown. TCRdb re-called the PCR reads with MiXCR, one entry per CDR3 protein. The sample shows 40,000 to 45,000 distinct CDR3 sequences, 15% to 20% of them seen only once. CD8+CD4-CCR7+CD45RA+ cells were sorted as naive CD8 T cells. The sample comprised naive CD8+ T cells from blood, with Jurkat cell RNA spiked in. Subset here: FACS-sorted CD8+CD4-CCR7+CD45RA+ naive T cells. The sequence came from a human donor in good health. Some libraries in this study had Jurkat cell RNA spiked in.

The CDR3 DNA reads as TGTGCCAGCAGTTTTCAGGGAGCGGGCACCGGGGAGCTGTTTTTT. Its protein product is CASSFQGAGTGELFF. The gene calls are TRBV12-3 or TRBV12-4 and TRBJ2-2; D might be TRBD2 (6 bases). V lost 3 bases and J lost 4, with 12 bases in between. The CDR3 loop spans 15 amino acids.